These T cell receptor beta chains were read from a single sample in a study of vaccination and CD4 T cells after COVID-19. No cognate antigen is known for these TCRs. Using its own MiXCR run on the PCR reads, TCRdb lists one record per CDR3 protein. The sample carries 15,000 or so distinct CDR3 sequences, around 55% recorded once. The sequences come from cultured CD4+ T cells from blood, collected after SARS-CoV-2 vaccination. The origin of the receptors is a human donor with COVID-19. Each CDR3 is given with its conserved first and last residue.

CDR3 protein: CASSLGYEQYF; V gene: TRBV19
CDR3 protein: CASSAGGASGVGREQYF; V gene: TRBV19
CDR3 protein: CASSQELEGYEQFF; V gene: TRBV14
CDR3 protein: CASSWRQGPTQPQHF; V gene: TRBV5-6
CDR3 protein: CASRTRSGTDGYTF; V gene: TRBV6-1
CDR3 protein: CASSKTSGGYLSGGQYF; V gene: TRBV6-1
CDR3 protein: CASSPGTGDEKLFF; V gene: TRBV7-6
CDR3 protein: CASSYSSSGGLAKNIQYF; V gene: TRBV6-2/TRBV6-3
CDR3 protein: CATSDLVAGANTDTQYF; V gene: TRBV24-1
CDR3 protein: CASSDQGVYSNQPQHF; V gene: TRBV6-1
CDR3 protein: CASSLGTRFTLHF; V gene: TRBV12-3/TRBV12-4
CDR3 protein: CASTRQGSGSPLHF; V gene: TRBV6-1
CDR3 protein: CAISESPGGRETQYF; V gene: TRBV10-3
CDR3 protein: CASSFRKGVDSPLHF; V gene: TRBV5-4
CDR3 protein: CAWSGQFNQPQHF; V gene: TRBV30
CDR3 protein: CASRVSFGREQPQHF; V gene: TRBV6-1
CDR3 protein: CASSLFKAGPTDTQYF; V gene: TRBV7-8
CDR3 protein: CSARDGHSGNTIYF; V gene: TRBV20-1
CDR3 protein: CASSPGTGATYEQYF; V gene: TRBV19
CDR3 protein: CASSLERGANYNEQFF; V gene: TRBV7-9